The 26 T cell receptor beta chains reported below all come from one sample, sequenced in a study of OX40 agonist ivuxolimab in advanced cancers. Clones were read by immunoSEQ multiplex PCR, and TCRdb kept only the in-frame ones, dropping some. Seen here are approximately 82,000 clones, around 86% observed once, and the top ten hold around 0.56%. The sequences come from CD4+ or CD8+ T cells sorted from blood, collected in a trial of the OX40 agonist ivuxolimab. The source is an adult with an advanced solid tumor such as melanoma, head and neck, liver or kidney cancer.

The chain is built from TRBV7-2 and TRBJ2-1; 9 bases agree with TRBD1. Germline-derived CDR1 and CDR2 are SGHTA and FQGNSA. The J segment lost 8 bases and the V segment lost 6 bases, leaving 11 bases of the junction unmatched. The CDR3 is made up of 15 amino acids. As DNA, the CDR3 is TGTGCCAGCAGACCCTATCCGGGACAGGGTTATGAGCAGTTCTTC. Protein: CASRPYPGQGYEQFF.

The chain is built from TRBV12-5 and TRBJ1-5, with D perhaps TRBD1 (5 bases). Germline values: CDR1 LGHNT, CDR2 FRNRAP. V lost 1 base to trimming and J lost 7 bases, with 17 bases between them. The CDR3 is 16 residues long. CDR3 coding DNA: TGTGCTAGTGGTTTGGAAGGAGGGGCCCTCGGGCAGCCCCAGCATTTT. Translation: CASGLEGGALGQPQHF. The full variable domain, with the rest looked up from reference TRBV12-5 and TRBJ1-5, is DARVTQTPRHKVTEMGQEVTMRCQPILGHNTVFWYRQTMMQGLELLAYFRNRAPLDDSGMPKDRFSAEMPDATLATLKIQPSEPRDSAVYFCASGLEGGALGQPQHFGDGTRLSIL.

This clone was seen a few times. The V call is TRBV5-4, the J call TRBJ1-2; D gene uncertain. Trimming left V 0 bases short and J 8 bases short, with 8 bases between. The germline gives CDR1 SGHNT, CDR2 YYREEE (reference sequence). This CDR3 has 12 residues. The CDR3 region has the DNA TGTGCCAGCAGCTTGGGGGCGGGAGGCTACACCTTC. It specifies CASSLGAGGYTF. Supplemented by reference TRBV5-4 and TRBJ1-2, the full variable domain reads ETGVTQSPTHLIKTRGQQVTLRCSSQSGHNTVSWYQQALGQGPQFIFQYYREEENGRGNFPPRFSGLQFPNYSSELNVNALELDDSALYLCASSLGAGGYTFGSGTRLTVV.

This clone was observed once. This sequence joins TRBV7-2 and TRBJ2-3; unclear D gene. The CDR3 length is 13 residues. V was clipped by 1 base and J by 10 bases, with 12 bases between them. Germline V gene sequence: CDR1 SGHTA, CDR2 FQGNSA. CDR3 sequence (DNA): TGTGCCAGCAGCTTAGGGCTAGATTATCCGCAGTATTTT. Its protein product is CASSLGLDYPQYF.

In its sample, this clone was seen a few times. This chain uses TRBV6-5 with TRBJ1-3, with 7 bases lining up with TRBD1. CDR3 length: 14 amino acids. V gave up 10 bases and J gave up 3 bases; unmatched junction bases: 9. The germline gives CDR1 MNHEY, CDR2 SVGAGI. CDR3 residues: CATRRGDSGNTIYF. The CDR3 DNA is TGTGCCACCAGGAGGGGGGACAGTGGAAACACCATATATTTT.

The chain joins TRBV27 to TRBJ2-3, with D perhaps TRBD2 (6 bases). The ends were cut back, 10 bases at V and 1 base at J, with 15 bases in the middle. Germline V gene data show CDR1 as MNHEY and CDR2 as SMNVEV (reference sequence). The CDR3 has 14 residues. The CDR3 DNA is TGTGCCACCCTGGGACTGGACCGCACAGATACGCAGTATTTT. This gives the protein CATLGLDRTDTQYF.

Worth noting for this clone: Germline is not matched at one junction end, which may reflect a read error. The V gene is TRBV20-1, the J gene TRBJ1-2, with TRBD1 as a possible D gene (5 bases). In germline, CDR1 is DFQATT, CDR2 SNEGSKA (reference sequence). This CDR3 contains 10 residues. The CDR3 loop is CSARERQGVF. CDR3 in DNA: TGCAGTGCTAGAGAAAGGCAGGGCGTCTTC.

The chain uses TRBV4-1 and TRBJ2-7, with 10 bases aligning to TRBD2. CDR1 and CDR2 (germline): MGHRA, YSYEKL. The CDR3 spans 15 residues. J was trimmed by 2 bases and V by 1 base; bases with no gene match: 2. CDR3 nucleotides: TGCGCCAGCAGCCAAGCTCTAGCGGGAGCCTACGAGCAGTACTTC. Translated: CASSQALAGAYEQYF.

The chain couples TRBV5-1 to TRBJ1-1, with D unresolved. Per the germline V gene, CDR1 is SGHRS and CDR2 is YFSETQ. The CDR3 consists of 15 residues. Trimming took off 1 base at V and 0 bases at J, with 10 bases between the two ends. The CDR3 sequence is CASSLNVGVNTEAFF. CDR3 bases: TGCGCCAGCAGCTTGAATGTTGGCGTGAACACTGAAGCTTTCTTT.

J is TRBJ1-4 and V is TRBV5-4, with D maybe TRBD1 (6 bases). The CDR3 is 16 amino acids. Trimming stripped 1 base from V and 3 bases from J, with 13 bases between. Germline-derived CDR1 and CDR2 are SGHNT and YYREEE (reference sequence). The CDR3 DNA reads TGTGCCAGCAGCTTGAGTACAGGGATCCCTAATGAAAAACTGTTTTTT. It translates to CASSLSTGIPNEKLFF.

The V gene is TRBV5-4, the J gene TRBJ2-7, with 8 bases matching TRBD2. Germline V CDR1 and CDR2: SGHNT, YYREEE (reference sequence). The CDR3 has 14 amino acids. Losses at the gene ends were 5 bases for V and 6 bases for J; bases not matched to a gene: 10. Here the CDR3 reads CASRGGLGALEQYF. In DNA, the CDR3 is TGTGCCAGCAGGGGGGGACTAGGGGCCCTCGAGCAGTACTTC.

This clone has just a few counts. V usage is TRBV25-1 and J usage is TRBJ1-1; no firm D call. Germline values: CDR1 MGHDK, CDR2 SYGVNS. CDR3 length equals 11 residues. V lost 3 bases and J 11 bases, leaving 10 bases between the germline ends. In nucleotides, the CDR3 is TGTGCCAGCAGTGATAGGTATAATGCTTTCTTT. Translated, it gives CASSDRYNAFF.

The chain joins TRBV5-1 to TRBJ2-1, with 7 bases aligning to TRBD2. The CDR3 spans 17 residues. Germline V gene data show CDR1 as SGHRS and CDR2 as YFSETQ. J gave up 4 bases and V 4 bases, and 14 bases lay outside the gene matches. The CDR3 spells CASSRSRLADPYNEQFF. The CDR3 nucleotides are TGCGCCAGCAGCCGGTCACGGCTAGCGGACCCTTACAATGAGCAGTTCTTC.

The chain has TRBV4-2 and TRBJ1-3; D is unresolved. The ends were cut back, 1 base at V and 1 base at J, with 2 bases in the middle. The CDR3 extends over 13 amino acids. CDR1 is LGHNA and CDR2 is YNFKEQ in the germline V gene. In nucleotides, the CDR3 is TGTGCCAGCAGCCAAGTTTCTGGAAACACCATATATTTT. Residues: CASSQVSGNTIYF.

The rearrangement uses TRBV14 and TRBJ2-1; no firm D call. This CDR3 contains 16 residues. CDR1 and CDR2 from the germline V gene are SGHDN and FVKESK. V was clipped by 2 bases and J by 0 bases, with 11 bases between them. CDR3 loop: CASSQLPGSSYNEQFF. CDR3 in DNA: TGTGCCAGCAGCCAACTCCCCGGGTCCTCCTACAATGAGCAGTTCTTC. The complete variable domain, with remaining parts taken from reference TRBV14 and TRBJ2-1, reads EAGVTQFPSHSVIEKGQTVTLRCDPISGHDNLYWYRRVMGKEIKFLLHFVKESKQDESGMPNNRFLAERTGGTYSTLKVQPAELEDSGVYFCASSQLPGSSYNEQFFGPGTRLTVL.

This clone turned up a few times. The rearrangement links TRBV18 to TRBJ1-5, with TRBD1 matching over 9 bases. The germline CDR1 and CDR2 sequences are KGHSH and LQKENI. J was trimmed by 7 bases and V by 3 bases; bases with no gene match: 4. The CDR3 covers 14 residues. Here the CDR3 reads CASSPGQGGQPQHF. CDR3 in DNA: TGTGCCAGCTCACCGGGACAGGGAGGGCAGCCCCAGCATTTT.

The chain is built from TRBV6-1 and TRBJ2-5, with D possibly TRBD2 on 6 matching bases. The CDR3 contains 13 residues. Between the trimmed V and J ends, which lost 5 bases and 7 bases, there was a span of 14 bases. Per the germline V gene, CDR1 is MNHNS and CDR2 is SASEGT. The CDR3 loop is CASSTGRKGTQYF. CDR3 in DNA: TGTGCCAGCAGTACCGGGAGAAAGGGGACCCAGTACTTC.

This chain links TRBV2 with TRBJ2-7; TRBD2 agrees at 13 bases. The V gene's germline CDR1 is SNHLY and CDR2 FYNNEI. V shed 4 bases and J 1 base; nucleotides not matched to a gene: 10. CDR3 length: 18 amino acids. This CDR3 is CASSAGLAGSGGSYEQYF. The CDR3 DNA is TGTGCCAGCAGTGCGGGACTAGCGGGATCAGGGGGGTCCTACGAGCAGTACTTC.

This clone has a single count. The chain combines TRBV5-1 with TRBJ2-7, with no clear D. This CDR3 has 13 amino acids. Between the trimmed V and J ends, which lost 0 bases and 2 bases, there was a span of 6 bases. CDR1 is SGHRS and CDR2 is YFSETQ in the germline V gene. The CDR3 protein is CASSLDGAYEQYF. CDR3 DNA: TGCGCCAGCAGCTTGGACGGTGCCTACGAGCAGTACTTC.

This clone has only one observation. The rearrangement links TRBV18 to TRBJ2-3, with 11 bases fitting TRBD2. Trimming took 5 bases from V and 0 from J; bases not matched to a gene: 16. The CDR3 sequence is 20 residues long. Germline V CDR1 and CDR2: KGHSH, LQKENI. CDR3 protein: CASSGLRGLAGGDSTDTQYF. The CDR3 DNA reads TGTGCCAGCTCAGGCCTCCGTGGTCTAGCGGGGGGAGACAGCACAGATACGCAGTATTTT.

The rearrangement joins TRBV5-1 to TRBJ2-7; maybe TRBD2 (6 bases). There are 14 residues in the CDR3. V lost 0 bases and J lost 2, with 9 bases in between. Germline-derived CDR1 and CDR2 are SGHRS and YFSETQ. The CDR3 sequence is CASSLAAGTYEQYF. The DNA of the CDR3 is TGCGCCAGCAGCTTGGCCGCGGGGACCTACGAGCAGTACTTC.

The chain employs TRBV28 and TRBJ1-2; D is unresolved. The germline V gene has CDR1 MDHEN and CDR2 SYDVKM. V shed 7 bases and J shed 5 bases, with 17 bases lying between them. This CDR3 is 14 amino acids long. Here the CDR3 reads CASNEPGRSYGYTF. In nucleotides, the CDR3 is TGTGCCAGCAACGAGCCGGGCCGCTCATATGGCTACACCTTC.

J is TRBJ1-1 and V is TRBV4-1; D gene unclear. V shed 1 base and J shed 2 bases, with 8 bases lying between them. Germline lookup yields CDR1 MGHRA and CDR2 YSYEKL. The CDR3 consists of 14 residues. The DNA of the CDR3 is TGCGCCAGCAGCCAAGGATACAGAAACACTGAAGCTTTCTTT. It codes for CASSQGYRNTEAFF.

V gene TRBV30 combines with J gene TRBJ2-1, with D possibly matching TRBD2 (5 bases). This CDR3 has 12 amino acids. CDR1 is GTSNPN, CDR2 SVGIG, per germline (reference sequence). The germline V and J ends were trimmed by 2 bases and 12 bases, with 14 bases remaining between them. This CDR3 reads CAWSPPGSGQFF. In nucleotides, the CDR3 is TGTGCCTGGAGTCCTCCGGGGTCTGGGCAGTTCTTC. The full variable domain, completed using reference TRBV30 and TRBJ2-1, is SQTIHQWPATLVQPVGSPLSLECTVEGTSNPNLYWYRQAAGRGLQLLFYSVGIGQISSEVPQNLSASRPQDRQFILSSKKLLLSDSGFYLCAWSPPGSGQFFGPGTRLTVL.

The rearrangement joins TRBV9 to TRBJ2-7; 7 bases fit TRBD2. Per the germline V gene, CDR1 is SGDLS and CDR2 is YYNGEE. V shed 7 bases, J shed 0 bases, and the junction held 7 bases outside the gene matches. This CDR3 contains 14 residues. CDR3 nucleotide sequence: TGTGCCAGCGGATCGAGCGGGACCTCCTACGAGCAGTACTTC. Its protein product is CASGSSGTSYEQYF. The full variable domain, with the rest looked up from reference TRBV9 and TRBJ2-7, is DSGVTQTPKHLITATGQRVTLRCSPRSGDLSVYWYQQSLDQGLQFLIQYYNGEERAKGNILERFSAQQFPDLHSELNLSSLELGDSALYFCASGSSGTSYEQYFGPGTRLTVT.

The rearrangement uses TRBV18 and TRBJ2-5, with TRBD2 matching over 9 bases. V lost 4 bases, J lost 2 bases, and 2 bases stayed unmatched. CDR3 length: 14 residues. Germline V gene sequence: CDR1 KGHSH, CDR2 LQKENI. DNA for the CDR3: TGTGCCAGCTCACTCCTAGCGGGACAAGAGACCCAGTACTTC. Its translation is CASSLLAGQETQYF. Supplemented by reference TRBV18 and TRBJ2-5, the full variable domain reads NAGVMQNPRHLVRRRGQEARLRCSPMKGHSHVYWYRQLPEEGLKFMVYLQKENIIDESGMPKERFSAEFPKEGPSILRIQQVVRGDSAAYFCASSLLAGQETQYFGPGTRLLVL.